This T cell receptor beta chain was sequenced in a study of T cells expressing NK-cell markers. Study information: Obtained from sorted CD3+CD56+NKG2C+, CD3+CD56+NKG2C- and CD3+CD56-NKG2C+ T cells were the TCR beta repertoires. The study sequenced eight donors, seven HCMV-seropositive and one seronegative. Points from the study as a whole: In roughly 6 donors, dominant CD3+CD56+NKG2C+ clones formed roughly 1.0-8% of CD8+ cells.

Per germline, CDR1 SGHDN and CDR2 FVKESK. This CDR3 is 13 amino acids long. As regards this clonotype: Its target is not known.

Generation of TCR beta cDNA was performed by 5'RACE template switching incorporating UMIs. Using the 5' RACE reads, TCRdb records one entry per CDR3 protein without DNA. The sample's table shows about 260,000 distinct CDR3 sequences. The receptor comes from a woman aged 18 to 75 in good health. The sample consisted of blood T cells: a sorted CD56 or NKG2C T cell subset, CD4+ or CD8+ T cells, or bulk PBMC T cells (not recorded which). The chain uses TRBV14 and TRBJ2-3. Here the CDR3 reads CASSQEYYNTQYF.